This paragraph covers one TCR beta chain sequence. This sample is part of a study of cytomegalovirus exposure and HLA in healthy donors. Primers included in the PCR were 60 Vbeta and 13 Jbeta primers. Only in-frame clones appear in the TCRdb table, and some are missing; sequencing was by immunoSEQ multiplex PCR. This sample has 90,000 to 150,000 clones; 77% occur once, and the top ten carry 4.5% to 6%. This clonotype was sampled from a man between 18 and 35 years old in good health and CMV-seropositive. The sample was PBMCs.

Here the CDR3 DNA reads TGTGCCAGCACCCGGAGCGCAGGGGGATATTACGAGCAGTACTTC. Encoded protein: CASTRSAGGYYEQYF. V usage is TRBV28 and J usage is TRBJ2-7; 7 bases agree with TRBD1. The CDR3 spans 15 residues. Germline trimming cut 7 bases from V and 4 bases from J; bases unmatched to any gene: 13. Germline CDR1 and CDR2: MDHEN and SYDVKM.